A selection of T cell receptor beta chains follows, all from one sample in a study of T-cell reconstitution after alpha-beta-depleted transplantation in children. Each CDR3 protein gets one entry after TCRdb re-called the PCR reads with MiXCR. The sample lists 200,000 to 250,000 distinct CDR3 sequences; roughly 9.1% were seen once. The sequencing used PBMCs, mostly from graft donor cells, collected 360 days after TCRalphabeta/CD19-depleted stem cell transplant. The receptors originated from a male patient aged 2 to 9 who had a stem cell transplant for acute myeloid leukemia, so the T cells may come from the graft donor. CDR3s include the opening cysteine and the closing phenylalanine or tryptophan. The D gene is left open where the match is weak. A clone size is listed for some rows: how often the clone was seen (once, few, many), or a class if it is expanded.

clone size	D gene	V gene	J gene	CDR3 DNA	CDR3 protein
-	-	TRBV7-2	TRBJ1-5	TGTGCCAGCAGCATCAGACCAGGGCATCAGCCCCAGCATTTT	CASSIRPGHQPQHF
few	-	TRBV20-1	TRBJ1-2	TGCAGTGCTAGAGTACCAGGGAAGGTATCTGGCTACACCTTC	CSARVPGKVSGYTF
many	TRBD2	TRBV13	TRBJ2-3	TGTGCCAGCAGCTCGTCGACTAGCGGGTTGGCAGATACGCAGTATTTT	CASSSSTSGLADTQYF
-	TRBD2	TRBV5-1	TRBJ2-3	TGCGCCAGCAGCTTTGGGACTAGCGGGACCACAGATACGCAGTATTTT	CASSFGTSGTTDTQYF
-	-	TRBV5-1	TRBJ2-5	TGCGCCAGCAGATACCCTGGAGGGCAAGAGACCCAGTACTTC	CASRYPGGQETQYF
few	-	TRBV5-5	TRBJ1-2	TGTGCCAGCAGCTTGGGGCAGGGCTTTATCTATGGCTACACCTTC	CASSLGQGFIYGYTF
many	TRBD2	TRBV4-2	TRBJ2-5	TGTGCCAGCAGCCAAGAACTGACTAGCGGGAGTGAGACCCAGTACTTC	CASSQELTSGSETQYF
-	-	TRBV7-2	TRBJ2-3	TGTGCCAGCAGCCCCTCCGGGGACCTAGATACGCAGTATTTT	CASSPSGDLDTQYF
-	TRBD1	TRBV7-2	TRBJ2-3	TGTGCCAGCAGCCTACAGAGAGGGGGCGATACGCAGTATTTT	CASSLQRGGDTQYF
few	-	TRBV2	TRBJ2-1	TGTGCCAGCAGTGATAAACGGAGAAACTCCTACAATGAGCAGTTCTTC	CASSDKRRNSYNEQFF
few	TRBD2	TRBV7-8	TRBJ2-3	TGTGCCAGCAGCATACGAACCCGACTAGCGGGAGGCGCAGATACGCAGTATTTT	CASSIRTRLAGGADTQYF
few	TRBD2	TRBV10-3	TRBJ2-7	TGTGCCATCGGCCTAGCGGGATGGTACGAGCAGTACTTC	CAIGLAGWYEQYF
-	TRBD2	TRBV30	TRBJ2-2	TGTGCCTCTCCGGGACTAGCGGGAGGTATCACCGGGGAGCTGTTTTTT	CASPGLAGGITGELFF
-	-	TRBV20-1	TRBJ2-3	TGCAGTGCTCGACCACCAACAGATACGCAGTATTTT	CSARPPTDTQYF
many	-	TRBV29-1	TRBJ2-3	TGCAGCGTGGATGGGGGGTCCGTTGGGGAGTGGACAGATACGCAGTATTTT	CSVDGGSVGEWTDTQYF
-	-	TRBV10-3	TRBJ2-5	TGTGCCATCAGTGAGTCGACTCCAGGGGAGACCCAGTACTTC	CAISESTPGETQYF
few	TRBD2	TRBV5-1	TRBJ2-2	TGCGCCAGTGGACTAGCGGGGGGCACGAACACCGGGGAGCTGTTTTTT	CASGLAGGTNTGELFF
-	-	TRBV29-1	TRBJ2-3	TGCAGCGTTCAAGGGACCGAGATAACTAGCACAGATACGCAGTATTTT	CSVQGTEITSTDTQYF
few	-	TRBV4-3	TRBJ2-3	TGCGCCAGCAGCCAAGCTTGGACTTCTCTACCAGATACGCAGTATTTT	CASSQAWTSLPDTQYF
few	TRBD1	TRBV28	TRBJ1-4	TGTGCCAGCAGTTTACGCGGGACAGGGATCGCTAATGAAAAACTGTTTTTT	CASSLRGTGIANEKLFF
few	TRBD2	TRBV6-5	TRBJ2-1	TGTGCCAGCAGTTCCACCTCGAGCGGGAGGGCCAAATATGAGCAGTTCTTC	CASSSTSSGRAKYEQFF
few	TRBD1	TRBV5-1	TRBJ1-6	TGCGCCAGCAGCTTTTCGACAGGGCTGACTTCACCCCTCCACTTT	CASSFSTGLTSPLHF
few	-	TRBV5-4	TRBJ1-1	TGTGCCAGCAGCCCCGGGCCCCTCGCTGAAGCTTTCTTT	CASSPGPLAEAFF
-	-	TRBV5-1	TRBJ2-5	TGCGCCAGCAGCTTGGCCGGGTACCAAGAGACCCAGTACTTC	CASSLAGYQETQYF
-	TRBD2	TRBV6-2/TRBV6-3	TRBJ2-2	TGTGCCAGCAGACTAGCGGGGGTCTACAACACCGGGGAGCTGTTTTTT	CASRLAGVYNTGELFF
-	-	TRBV18	TRBJ2-5	TGTGCCAGCAGCCCCAGGGAACAAGAGACCCAGTACTTC	CASSPREQETQYF
few	-	TRBV12-3/TRBV12-4	TRBJ2-5	TGTGCCAGCAGTCCCGGGGAGGAGACCCCGACCGTGCCTCAAGAGACCCAGTACTTC	CASSPGEETPTVPQETQYF
-	TRBD2	TRBV10-3	TRBJ2-1	TGTGCCGTGACTAGCGTGGTCTACAATGAGCAGTTCTTC	CAVTSVVYNEQFF
many	-	TRBV10-3	TRBJ1-6	TGTGCCATCAGTGGTCACAGGGATTCACCCCTCCACTTT	CAISGHRDSPLHF
many	TRBD2	TRBV4-2	TRBJ2-5	TGTGCCAGCAGCCTAACTAGCGGGGGGGCAGAGACCCAGTACTTC	CASSLTSGGAETQYF
few	-	TRBV29-1	TRBJ1-1	TGCAGCGTTGAAGGCAGAGGGGTTGGATACACTGAAGCTTTCTTT	CSVEGRGVGYTEAFF
-	TRBD2	TRBV6-5	TRBJ2-3	TGTGCCAGCAGTTACGGAGCGGGAAACACAGATACGCAGTATTTT	CASSYGAGNTDTQYF
few	-	TRBV3-1	TRBJ2-4	TGTGCCAGCAGCCAAGACGACAGAGCAGCCAAAAACATTCAGTACTTC	CASSQDDRAAKNIQYF
many	-	TRBV12-5	TRBJ2-1	TGTGCTAGTGGTTTGGACCGGAATGAGCAGTTCTTC	CASGLDRNEQFF
few	-	TRBV5-1	TRBJ2-3	TGCGCCAGCAGCTCTGTCGGGGCGGATACGCAGTATTTT	CASSSVGADTQYF
-	-	TRBV7-3	TRBJ1-1	TGTGCCAGCAGCTGGGGGGGGAGCACTGAAGCTTTCTTT	CASSWGGSTEAFF
-	-	TRBV13	TRBJ1-2	TGTGCCAGCAGCGTCGCCCTCCGGGGCAGGAATGGCTACACCTTC	CASSVALRGRNGYTF
-	-	TRBV4-3	TRBJ2-3	TGCGCCAGCAGCCAAGACCCCCTAACGGATACGCAGTATTTT	CASSQDPLTDTQYF
few	-	TRBV11-1	TRBJ2-1	TGTGCCAGCAGCCGGGGCCTAGGAATCAATGAGCAGTTCTTC	CASSRGLGINEQFF
many	TRBD2	TRBV18	TRBJ2-7	TGTGCCAGCTCACCAGCGGCGGGAGGGCCTTACGAGCAGTACTTC	CASSPAAGGPYEQYF
-	TRBD1	TRBV7-8	TRBJ1-2	TGTGCCAGCAGCTTGGGAGGGACAGGGGGCTATGGCTACACCTTC	CASSLGGTGGYGYTF
few	-	TRBV6-2/TRBV6-3	TRBJ2-2	TGTGCCACGGCAGGTGTCGTCGCGAACACCGGGGAGCTGTTTTTT	CATAGVVANTGELFF
few	TRBD1	TRBV12-3/TRBV12-4	TRBJ1-1	TGTGCCAGCACCGCCCAACAGGGGGCCACTGAAGCTTTCTTT	CASTAQQGATEAFF
many	TRBD1	TRBV20-1	TRBJ2-7	TGCAGTGCTAGGGATCCGGGACAGGGGGCTCGCGAGCAGTACTTC	CSARDPGQGAREQYF
-	-	TRBV5-1	TRBJ1-5	TGCGCCAGCAGCACCGGGACCGACAATCAGCCCCAGCATTTT	CASSTGTDNQPQHF
-	-	TRBV6-5	TRBJ1-1	TGTGCCAGCAGTTACCCGGGCAGGAACACTGAAGCTTTCTTT	CASSYPGRNTEAFF